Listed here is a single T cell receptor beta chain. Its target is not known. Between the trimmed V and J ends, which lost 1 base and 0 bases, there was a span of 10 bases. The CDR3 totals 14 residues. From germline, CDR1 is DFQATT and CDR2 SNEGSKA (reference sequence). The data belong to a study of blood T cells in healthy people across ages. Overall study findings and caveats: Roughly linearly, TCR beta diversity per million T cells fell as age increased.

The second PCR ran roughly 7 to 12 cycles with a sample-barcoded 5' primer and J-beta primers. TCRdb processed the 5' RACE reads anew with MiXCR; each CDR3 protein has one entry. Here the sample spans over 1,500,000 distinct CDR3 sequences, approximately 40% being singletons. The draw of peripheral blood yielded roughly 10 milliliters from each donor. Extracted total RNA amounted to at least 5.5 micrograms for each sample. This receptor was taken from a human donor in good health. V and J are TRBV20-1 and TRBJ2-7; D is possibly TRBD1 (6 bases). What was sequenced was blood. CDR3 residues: CSARAGTLSYEQYF. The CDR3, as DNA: TGCAGTGCTAGAGCCGGGACACTCTCCTACGAGCAGTACTTC.